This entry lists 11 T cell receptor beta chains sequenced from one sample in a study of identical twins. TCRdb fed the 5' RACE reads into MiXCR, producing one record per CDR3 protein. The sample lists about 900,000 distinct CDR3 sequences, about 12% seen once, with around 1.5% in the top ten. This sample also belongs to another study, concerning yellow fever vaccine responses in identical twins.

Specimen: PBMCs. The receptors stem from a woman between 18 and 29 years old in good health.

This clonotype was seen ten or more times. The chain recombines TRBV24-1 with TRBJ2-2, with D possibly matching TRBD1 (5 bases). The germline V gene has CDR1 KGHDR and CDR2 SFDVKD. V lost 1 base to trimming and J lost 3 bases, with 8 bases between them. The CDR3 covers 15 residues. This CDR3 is CATSDLTGDTGELFF. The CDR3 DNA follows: TGTGCCACCAGTGATTTAACAGGCGACACCGGGGAGCTGTTTTTT.

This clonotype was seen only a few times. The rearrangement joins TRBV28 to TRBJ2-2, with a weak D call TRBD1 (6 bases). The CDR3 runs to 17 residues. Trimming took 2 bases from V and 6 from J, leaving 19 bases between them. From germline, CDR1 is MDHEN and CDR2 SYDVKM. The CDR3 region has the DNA TGTGCCAGCAGTTTAGTGGGGGCAGGGAGTATCGCCGGGGAGCTGTTTTTT. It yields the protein CASSLVGAGSIAGELFF.

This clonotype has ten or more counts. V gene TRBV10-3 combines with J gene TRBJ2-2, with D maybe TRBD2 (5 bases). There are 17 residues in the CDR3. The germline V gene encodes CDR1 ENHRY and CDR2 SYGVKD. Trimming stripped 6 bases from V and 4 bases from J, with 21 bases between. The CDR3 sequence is CAIRGSGRLEITGELFF. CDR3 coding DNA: TGTGCCATCAGGGGGAGCGGCCGCCTCGAAATCACCGGGGAGCTGTTTTTT.

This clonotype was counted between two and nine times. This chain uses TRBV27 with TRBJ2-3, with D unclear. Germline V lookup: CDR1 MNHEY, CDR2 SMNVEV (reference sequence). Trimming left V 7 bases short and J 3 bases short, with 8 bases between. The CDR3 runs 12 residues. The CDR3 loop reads CASMSVTDTQYF. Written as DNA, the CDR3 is TGTGCCAGCATGTCCGTGACAGATACGCAGTATTTT.

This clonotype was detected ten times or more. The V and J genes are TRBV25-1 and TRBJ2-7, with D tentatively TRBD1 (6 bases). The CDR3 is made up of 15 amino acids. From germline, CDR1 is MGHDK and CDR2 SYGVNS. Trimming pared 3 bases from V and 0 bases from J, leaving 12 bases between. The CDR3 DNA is TGTGCCAGCAGTGAGGGGGCTAGCCGCTCCTACGAGCAGTACTTC. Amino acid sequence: CASSEGASRSYEQYF.

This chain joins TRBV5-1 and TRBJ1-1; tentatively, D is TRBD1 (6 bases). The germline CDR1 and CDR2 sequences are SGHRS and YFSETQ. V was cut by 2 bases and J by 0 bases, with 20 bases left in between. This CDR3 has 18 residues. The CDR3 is CASSFGGMQGTMNTEAFF. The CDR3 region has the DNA TGCGCCAGCAGCTTTGGGGGGATGCAGGGGACTATGAACACTGAAGCTTTCTTT.

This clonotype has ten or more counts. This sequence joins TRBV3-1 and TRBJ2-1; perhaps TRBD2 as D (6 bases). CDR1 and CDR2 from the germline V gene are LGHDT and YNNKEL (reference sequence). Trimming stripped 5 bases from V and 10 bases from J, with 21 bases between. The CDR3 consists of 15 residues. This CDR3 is CASSSRREYPSEQFF. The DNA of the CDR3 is TGTGCCAGCAGCTCCCGCCGGGAGTACCCCTCGGAGCAGTTCTTC.

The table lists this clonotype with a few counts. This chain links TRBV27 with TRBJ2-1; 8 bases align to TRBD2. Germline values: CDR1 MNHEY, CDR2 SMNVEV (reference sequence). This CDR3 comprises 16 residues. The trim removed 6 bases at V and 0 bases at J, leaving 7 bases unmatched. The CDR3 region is CASSAAGTSSYNEQFF. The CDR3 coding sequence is TGTGCCAGCAGCGCAGCCGGGACTAGCTCCTACAATGAGCAGTTCTTC.

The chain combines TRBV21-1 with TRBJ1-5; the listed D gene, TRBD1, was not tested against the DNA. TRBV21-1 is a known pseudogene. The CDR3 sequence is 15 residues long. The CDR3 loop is CASSKPGQVNQPQHF. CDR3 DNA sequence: TGTGCCAGCAGTAAACCGGGACAAGTCAATCAGCCCCAGCATTTT.

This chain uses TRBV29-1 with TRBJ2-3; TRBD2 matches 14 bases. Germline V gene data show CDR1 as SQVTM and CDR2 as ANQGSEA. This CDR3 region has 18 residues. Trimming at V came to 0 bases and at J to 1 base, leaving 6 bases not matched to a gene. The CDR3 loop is CSVEERLAGGPGTDTQYF. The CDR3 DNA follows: TGCAGCGTTGAAGAGAGACTAGCGGGGGGGCCAGGCACAGATACGCAGTATTTT.

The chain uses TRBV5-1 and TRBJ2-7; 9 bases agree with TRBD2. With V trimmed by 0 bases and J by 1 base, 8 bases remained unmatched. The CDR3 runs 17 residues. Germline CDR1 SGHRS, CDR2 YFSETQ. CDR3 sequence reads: CASSLGGRAQDSYEQYF. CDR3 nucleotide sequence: TGCGCCAGCAGCTTGGGCGGGAGGGCCCAAGATTCCTACGAGCAGTACTTC. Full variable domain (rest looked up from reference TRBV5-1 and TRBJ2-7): KAGVTQTPRYLIKTRGQQVTLSCSPISGHRSVSWYQQTPGQGLQFLFEYFSETQRNKGNFPGRFSGRQFSNSRSEMNVSTLELGDSALYLCASSLGGRAQDSYEQYFGPGTRLTVT.